What follows describes a single TCR beta chain. Its target is unknown. The sample comes from a study of Ad26.COV2.S vaccination and SARS-CoV-2 variants. The CDR3 contains 12 residues. The germline V and J ends were trimmed by 4 bases and 2 bases, with 6 bases remaining between them. TCRdb's table, derived via immunoSEQ multiplex PCR, lists solely in-frame clones and lacks some. This table has over 110,000 clones, 70% to 90% appearing once. The study, taken as a whole, reports: Total T cell responses may have been underestimated by the TCR breadth and depth analyses.

Specimen: peripheral blood, collected after recovery from COVID-19. This chain uses TRBV12-3 or TRBV12-4 with TRBJ2-7, with D unresolved. This TCR was recovered from a human donor who had recovered from COVID-19. This chain's CDR3 is CASSSRTYEQYF. DNA for the CDR3: TGTGCCAGCAGTTCCCGGACCTACGAGCAGTACTTC.